This TCR beta chain was identified during a study of blood T cell repertoires in COVID-19. Seattle's enrolled individuals joined amid active infection and were then monitored longitudinally. Libraries were prepared by immunoSEQ multiplex PCR; TCRdb keeps only in-frame clonotypes and omits some of them. The sample consists of 300,000 to 400,000 clones, less than 90% of them appearing once. Sequencing was performed on peripheral blood. The clonotype was recovered from a woman aged 55-75 years with COVID-19, enrolled during active disease.

Here the CDR3 DNA reads TGTGCCATCAGTGAGTCGAGTCTACTTAACTATGGCTACACCTTC. Its translation is CAISESSLLNYGYTF. This sequence joins TRBV10-3 and TRBJ1-2; D unresolved. V dropped 0 bases and J dropped 1 base, with 9 bases sitting between them. The CDR3 length is 15 residues. Germline CDR1 is ENHRY and CDR2 is SYGVKD.